This T cell receptor beta chain was observed in a study of cytomegalovirus exposure and HLA in healthy donors. Turning to the study itself: Earlier findings included roughly 120 million unique TCR beta sequences obtained from 150 million to 200 million T cells.

Study-wide results and limits: In a later analysis, specific HLA alleles were associated with some 16,000 TCR beta sequences at a 0.05 false discovery rate. A few V segments could not be told apart, such as TRBV6-2 and TRBV6-3, and were left out. Researchers reported in a later analysis that common viral pathogens appeared linked to several top clusters.

As regards this clone: Antigen unknown.

Primers for the PCR totalled 60 Vbeta and 13 Jbeta. The method was immunoSEQ multiplex PCR; TCRdb's version includes in-frame clones alone and lacks a portion of them. The table includes 150,000 to 200,000 clones, just over 75% detected once. The CDR3 has 15 residues. With 0 bases removed from V and 1 base from J, the gap between germline ends came to 9 bases. Germline loops: CDR1 SEHNR, CDR2 FQNEAQ (reference sequence). The clonotype originates from a woman in her 30s in good health and CMV-seropositive. The chain carries TRBV7-9 and TRBJ2-5; the D is unclear. The sample consisted of PBMCs. CDR3 sequence: CASSLARRSQETQYF. DNA of the CDR3: TGTGCCAGCAGCTTAGCCAGGCGTTCCCAAGAGACCCAGTACTTC. The whole variable domain, filled in from reference TRBV7-9 and TRBJ2-5, reads DTGVSQNPRHKITKRGQNVTFRCDPISEHNRLYWYRQTLGQGPEFLTYFQNEAQLEKSRLLSDRFSAERPKGSFSTLEIQRTEQGDSAMYLCASSLARRSQETQYFGPGTRLLVL.